This T cell receptor beta chain originates from a study of long-term antiretroviral therapy in people with HIV. For the study at large: Samples collected earliest predate the 2015 immediate-ART recommendation by about a decade.

This clone was recorded only once. The antigen is undetermined. Runs used v3.0 of the immunoSEQ assay and were done at survey level. Libraries were prepared by immunoSEQ multiplex PCR; TCRdb keeps only in-frame clonotypes and omits some of them. The profile covers tens of thousands of clones, with 75% to 90% appearing a single time and 3.8% taken by the ten largest. General study points: Repertoires with HIV possessed tighter CDR3 length spans than those of controls.

The trim removed 1 base at V and 1 base at J, leaving 2 bases unmatched. From germline, CDR1 is LGHNA and CDR2 YNFKEQ. The CDR3 consists of 15 residues. PBMC samples from each donor numbered at least one pre-ART and at least two post-ART. HIV-positive participants all received treatment in the United States. The chain uses TRBV4-2 and TRBJ2-3; 7 bases fit TRBD2. The material was unsorted PBMCs, obtained 0.8 years before starting antiretroviral therapy. The receptor was isolated from a man aged 18 to 30 with HIV. The CDR3 DNA follows: TGTGCCAGCAGCCAAGGGGAGGGACGCACAGATACGCAGTATTTT. Encoded protein: CASSQGEGRTDTQYF.